This T cell receptor beta chain is drawn from a study of CD4+ T cells in melanoma. Generated by immunoSEQ multiplex PCR, the TCRdb table keeps only in-frame clones and is missing some. The data contain approximately 9,400 clones, roughly 60% of them seen just once; the ten biggest clones take up about 13%. Germline V CDR1 and CDR2: LNHDA, SQIVND (reference sequence). Trimming left V 3 bases short and J 3 bases short, with 20 bases between. This CDR3 has 17 residues. Sequencing input: cells from a culture (not recorded whether cultured in vitro). The V call is TRBV19, the J call TRBJ1-2; possibly TRBD1 for D (5 bases). The sequence came from a human donor with melanoma. The CDR3 sequence: CASSMWDPRNLYYGYTF. The CDR3 DNA reads as TGTGCCAGTAGTATGTGGGACCCGCGAAACCTATACTATGGCTACACCTTC.